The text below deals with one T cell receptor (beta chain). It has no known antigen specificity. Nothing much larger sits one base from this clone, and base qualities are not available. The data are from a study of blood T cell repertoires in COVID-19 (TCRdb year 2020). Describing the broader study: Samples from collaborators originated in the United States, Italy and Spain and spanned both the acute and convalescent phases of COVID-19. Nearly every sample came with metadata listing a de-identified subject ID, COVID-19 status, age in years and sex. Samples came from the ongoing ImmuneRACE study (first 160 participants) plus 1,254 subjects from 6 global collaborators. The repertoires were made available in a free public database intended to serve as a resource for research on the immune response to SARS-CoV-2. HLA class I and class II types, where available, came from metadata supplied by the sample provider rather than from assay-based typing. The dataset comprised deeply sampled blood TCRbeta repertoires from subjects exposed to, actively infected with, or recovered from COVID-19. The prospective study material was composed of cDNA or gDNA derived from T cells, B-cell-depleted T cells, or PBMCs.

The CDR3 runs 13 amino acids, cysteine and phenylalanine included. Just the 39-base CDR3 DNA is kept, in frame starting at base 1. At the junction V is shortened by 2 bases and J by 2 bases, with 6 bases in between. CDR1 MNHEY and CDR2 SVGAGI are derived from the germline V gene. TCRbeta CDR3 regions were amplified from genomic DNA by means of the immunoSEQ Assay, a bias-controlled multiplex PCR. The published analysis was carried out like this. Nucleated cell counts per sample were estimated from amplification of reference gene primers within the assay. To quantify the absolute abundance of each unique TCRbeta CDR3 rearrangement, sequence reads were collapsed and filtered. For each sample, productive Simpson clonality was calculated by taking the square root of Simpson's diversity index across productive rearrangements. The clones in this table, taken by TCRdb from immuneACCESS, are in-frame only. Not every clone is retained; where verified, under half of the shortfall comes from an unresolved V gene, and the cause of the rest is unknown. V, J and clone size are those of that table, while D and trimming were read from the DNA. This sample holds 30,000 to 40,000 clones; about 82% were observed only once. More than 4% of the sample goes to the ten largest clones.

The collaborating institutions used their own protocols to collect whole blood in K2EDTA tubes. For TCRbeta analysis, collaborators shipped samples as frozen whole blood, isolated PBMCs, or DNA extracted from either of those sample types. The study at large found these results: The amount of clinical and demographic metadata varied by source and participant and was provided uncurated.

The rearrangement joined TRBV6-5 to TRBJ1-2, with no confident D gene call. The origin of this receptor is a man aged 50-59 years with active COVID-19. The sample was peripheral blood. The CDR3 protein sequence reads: CASSYEANYGYTF. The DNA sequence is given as TGTGCCAGCAGTTACGAGGCGAACTATGGCTACACCTTC.